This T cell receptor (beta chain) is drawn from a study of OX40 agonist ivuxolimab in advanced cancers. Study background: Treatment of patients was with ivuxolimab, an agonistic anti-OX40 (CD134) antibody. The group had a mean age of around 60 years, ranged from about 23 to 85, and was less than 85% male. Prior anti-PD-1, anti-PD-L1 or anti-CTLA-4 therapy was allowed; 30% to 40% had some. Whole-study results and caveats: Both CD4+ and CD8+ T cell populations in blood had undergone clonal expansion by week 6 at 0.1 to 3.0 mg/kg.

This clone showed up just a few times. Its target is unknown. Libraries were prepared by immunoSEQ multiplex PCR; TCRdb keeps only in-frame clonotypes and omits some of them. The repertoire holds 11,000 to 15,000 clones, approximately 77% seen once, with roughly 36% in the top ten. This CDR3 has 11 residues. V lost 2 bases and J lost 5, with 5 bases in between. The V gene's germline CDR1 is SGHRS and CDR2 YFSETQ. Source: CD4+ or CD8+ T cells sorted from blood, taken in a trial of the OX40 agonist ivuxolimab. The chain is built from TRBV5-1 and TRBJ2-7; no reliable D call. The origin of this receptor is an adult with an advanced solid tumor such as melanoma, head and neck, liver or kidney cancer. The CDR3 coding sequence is TGCGCCAGCAGCTTCGCAGACGAGCAGTACTTC. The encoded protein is CASSFADEQYF. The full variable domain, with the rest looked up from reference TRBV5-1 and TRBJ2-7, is KAGVTQTPRYLIKTRGQQVTLSCSPISGHRSVSWYQQTPGQGLQFLFEYFSETQRNKGNFPGRFSGRQFSNSRSEMNVSTLELGDSALYLCASSFADEQYFGPGTRLTVT.